This T cell receptor (beta chain) came from a study of response to subunit inactivated influenza vaccine (dated by TCRdb to 2017 to 2018). At the level of the whole study: Deep quantitative profiling of the T cell receptor repertoire was used in the study to follow responses to a trivalent subunit inactivated influenza vaccine.

Broader findings and caveats from the paper: The authors proposed that each seasonal influenza vaccination may bring in only a limited number of new T cells.

The germline V gene encodes CDR1 MGHRA and CDR2 YSYEKL. The CDR3, cysteine through phenylalanine, is 16 amino acids long. Only the CDR3 region is kept as DNA, spanning 48 bases read in frame from base 1. Trimming at the junction amounts to 3 bases on V and 4 bases on J, and the germline ends lie 17 bases apart. This clonotype was recorded at least ten times. Its antigen is unknown. Within one base of it there is no much larger clone, and no base qualities were kept. Libraries were prepared through RT-PCR. Instrument on record: Illumina HiSeq 2500. TCRdb reprocessed the public reads (quality trimming at Q25 with fastp, clone calling with MiXCR) and kept in-frame beta chains. Entries are consolidated by CDR3 protein sequence, retaining the most common genes and DNA. This sample is represented by around 580,000 distinct CDR3 sequences; 10% to 15% of them were singletons. Roughly 10% of the sample rests with the top ten.

The TCR sequence derives from a man aged 50 or older who received an inactivated influenza vaccine. Donor details come from another sample of the same person, matched by shared clones. The sequenced sample was PBMCs from blood, obtained on the day of vaccination. Rearrangement joined TRBV4-1 to TRBJ2-3; TRBD1 could be the D gene, as 6 bases match. The DNA is TGCGCCAGCAGCCAGACCCTTACAACAGGGTCAGATACGCAGTATTTT. This is translated as CASSQTLTTGSDTQYF.